This passage covers 31 T cell receptor beta chains from one sample sequenced in a study of tumor-infiltrating lymphocytes in primary liver carcinoma. Total RNA and DNA came together from about 19-30 mg of bulk tissue without cell sorting. The authors made TCR beta cDNA from approximately 500 ng total RNA with a constant-region primer. It was through three nested multiplex PCR rounds of slightly modified ARM-PCR that TCR beta libraries arose. TRBV1-TRBV30 forward and Cbeta reverse primers drove the first two roughly 9-cycle rounds. Each CDR3 protein is one row after TCRdb ran MiXCR on the multiplex PCR reads. Among about 35,000 distinct CDR3 sequences listed, roughly 74% were seen once. Sequenced sample: liver tumor tissue from sampling region 4. Subset specified: tumor region T4, right-lateral pole. Every receptor here comes from a middle-aged man with primary liver carcinoma and hepatitis B virus infection.

Comment on this clonotype: Relative to the germline gene, one junction end is altered; a read error may explain this. This chain uses TRBV28 with TRBJ1-5, with D tentatively TRBD1 (5 bases). CDR3 size: 14 residues. Germline loops: CDR1 MDHEN, CDR2 SYDVKM. CDR3 sequence: CASTPWDGNQPQHF. The DNA of the CDR3 is TGTGCCAGCACCCCATGGGACGGCAATCAACCCCAGCATTTT.

This sequence joins TRBV29-1 and TRBJ1-6; TRBD1 aligns across 7 bases. The CDR3 loop spans 13 amino acids. Germline-derived CDR1 and CDR2 are SQVTM and ANQGSEA. Trimming cost V 4 bases and J 8 bases; bases outside gene matches: 5. This CDR3 reads CSVGNGTDSPLHF. CDR3 sequence (DNA): TGCAGCGTTGGGAACGGGACAGATTCACCCCTCCACTTT.

The V call is TRBV11-2, the J call TRBJ2-7; no definite D call. The CDR3 is 14 amino acids. Looked up from germline, CDR1 is SGHAT and CDR2 is FQNNGV. V lost 8 bases, J lost 2 bases, and 16 bases lay in between. This CDR3 is CASCLDQQAYEQYF. CDR3 coding DNA: TGTGCCAGCTGTTTAGATCAACAAGCCTACGAGCAGTACTTC.

A single count supports this clonotype. V is TRBV7-3 and J is TRBJ2-5; D could derive from TRBD1 or TRBD2 (5 bases each). This CDR3 region has 14 residues. CDR1 SGHTA and CDR2 FQGTGA come from the germline V gene. The CDR3 bases are TGTATCAGCAGCCCCACAGGACTCCAAGAGACCCAGTACTTC. This sequence encodes CISSPTGLQETQYF.

Notes on this clonotype: This may stem from a read error, because a much larger clone lies one nucleotide away. The chain's CDR3 is CASSPFSGVSYNEQLF. The CDR3 DNA follows: TGTGCCAGCTCACCATTTAGCGGTGTATCCTACAATGAGCAGTTATTC. The chain is built from TRBV18 and TRBJ2-1; tentatively, D is TRBD2 (6 bases). Germline V gene data show CDR1 as KGHSH and CDR2 as LQKENI. This CDR3 contains 16 residues.

As to this clonotype: It is likely a read error, because the conserved phenylalanine at the end of the CDR3 is missing. Because the CDR3's place on the DNA is in doubt, the DNA is left out and the CDR3 is given as listed by TCRdb. The rearrangement uses TRBV21-1 and TRBJ2-3; the D call in the table, TRBD1, was not verified against the DNA. TRBV21-1 is a recognized pseudogene. The CDR3 spans 16 residues, counting both ends. CDR3 amino acids: CASSKEPARDPDTHYL.

With regard to this clonotype: The conserved phenylalanine or tryptophan normally closing the CDR3 is absent here, so this likely arose from a read error. The chain is built from TRBV7-9 and TRBJ2-1; TRBD2 agrees at 11 bases. The V segment lost 5 bases and the J segment 3 bases; nucleotides outside the gene matches: 9. The CDR3 length is 17 residues. Looked up from germline, CDR1 is SEHNR and CDR2 is FQNEAQ (reference sequence). CDR3 nucleotides: TGTGCCAGCAGCCGGACTAGCGGGCAACTAAACTACAATGAGCAGTTCCTC. Translating it yields CASSRTSGQLNYNEQFL.

Details on this clonotype: A much larger clone lies a single base off, so this may be a read error. The chain joins TRBV7-9 to TRBJ1-2, with TRBD1 identical over 8 bases. V lost 11 bases to trimming and J lost 4 bases; unmatched junction nucleotides: 12. This CDR3 is built from 14 residues. The germline gives CDR1 SEHNR, CDR2 FQNEAQ (reference sequence). CDR3 DNA sequence: TGTGCCGGCCACTTCCAGGGGGCTGGCTATGGCTACACCTTC. Residues: CAGHFQGAGYGYTF.

This clonotype was seen ten or more times. The chain carries TRBV30 and TRBJ2-1; tentatively, D is TRBD2 (5 bases). Trimming left V 2 bases short and J 4 bases short, with 6 bases between. CDR3 size: 12 residues. Germline CDR1 GTSNPN, CDR2 SVGIG (reference sequence). Written as DNA, the CDR3 is TGTGCCTGGAGTCGGGGTTACAATGAGCAGTTCTTC. Translation gives CAWSRGYNEQFF.

This clonotype occurred once. The chain employs TRBV5-1 and TRBJ2-7, with D unclear. Germline lookup yields CDR1 SGHRS and CDR2 YFSETQ. This CDR3 is built from 13 residues. V was trimmed by 0 bases and J by 9 bases, leaving 13 bases between them. Here the CDR3 DNA reads TGCGCCAGCAGCTTGGCAGGAGTGAGCGTGCAGTACTTC. Residues: CASSLAGVSVQYF.

This clonotype was seen many times. This clone may be a read error of a much larger clone one base away. The genes are TRBV6-5 and TRBJ2-2, with TRBD2 matching over 8 bases. Germline assignment: CDR1 MNHEY and CDR2 SVGAGI. This CDR3 is 15 amino acids long. CDR3 DNA: TGTGCCATCAGTTACCGGACTAGCTGGGCCGGGGAGCTGTTTTTT. It yields the protein CAISYRTSWAGELFF.

Points on this clonotype: An end of the junction does not agree with germline; a read error may underlie this. The V gene is TRBV4-2, the J gene TRBJ2-2; D ambiguous. Germline CDR1 and CDR2: LGHNA and YNFKEQ. The CDR3 consists of 14 residues. The CDR3 sequence: CASSQVGNAEELFF. CDR3 sequence (DNA): TGTGCCAGCAGCCAAGTGGGGAACGCCGAGGAGTTGTTTTTT.

Ten or more counts support this clonotype. The J gene is TRBJ1-5, the V gene TRBV7-9; tentatively, D is TRBD1 (6 bases). This CDR3 has 13 residues. Per germline, CDR1 SEHNR and CDR2 FQNEAQ (reference sequence). With 5 bases removed from V and 6 bases from J, the gap between germline ends came to 11 bases. CDR3 sequence: CASSVLGGQPQHF. DNA of the CDR3: TGTGCCAGCAGCGTATTAGGGGGTCAGCCCCAGCATTTT.

The V gene is TRBV6-2 or TRBV6-3, the J gene TRBJ1-1; D is unclear. CDR1 is MNHEY, CDR2 SVGEGT, per germline. Trimming left V 4 bases short and J 12 bases short, with 12 bases between. The length of the CDR3 is 11 residues. The CDR3 DNA reads TGTGCCAGCAGTTCGAAAGGGCCGCCTTTCTTT. Translating gives CASSSKGPPFF.

A few counts support this clonotype. No conserved phenylalanine or tryptophan is present at the end of the CDR3, so a read error is the likely explanation. This chain joins TRBV28 and TRBJ1-2; D is undetermined. The germline CDR1 and CDR2 sequences are MDHEN and SYDVKM. There are 13 residues in the CDR3. CDR3 amino acids: CASGFRNNLGYTS. CDR3 DNA sequence: TGTGCCAGCGGTTTCCGGAATAATCTTGGCTACACCTCC.

This clonotype was detected ten times or more. V and J are TRBV20-1 and TRBJ1-1; D remains unclear. V shed 7 bases and J shed 7 bases, with 16 bases lying between them. The CDR3 consists of 12 residues. Germline V gene data show CDR1 as DFQATT and CDR2 as SNEGSKA (reference sequence). In nucleotides, the CDR3 is TGCAGTGGTAGCGGCGGAAATATTGAAGCTTTCTTT. Its translation: CSGSGGNIEAFF.

This clonotype was counted a single time. Since no conserved phenylalanine or tryptophan closes the CDR3, a read error is the likely cause. The chain joins TRBV7-9 to TRBJ1-2; D is undetermined. The germline V gene encodes CDR1 SEHNR and CDR2 FQNEAQ (reference sequence). The V end was cut by 5 bases, the J end by 8 bases, with 21 bases between. The CDR3 consists of 15 residues. CDR3 bases: TGTGCCAGCAGCCCTAGTGATGGGGTTTCGAGAGGCTACACCTTA. This gives the protein CASSPSDGVSRGYTL.

This chain links TRBV6-1 with TRBJ1-5; the D gene is possibly TRBD1 (6 bases). V lost 10 bases and J lost 11, with 24 bases in between. CDR3 size: 14 residues. The germline gives CDR1 MNHNS, CDR2 SASEGT. CDR3 nucleotides: TGTGCCACTAGTGCTGGGACATCTCTCCAGGCCCAGCATTTT. Its protein is CATSAGTSLQAQHF.

Note on this clonotype: The CDR3 does not end in the conserved phenylalanine or tryptophan, so this is likely a read error. The rearrangement uses TRBV4-3 and TRBJ2-3, with 9 nucleotides matching TRBD1. The CDR3 sequence is 15 residues long. Germline loops: CDR1 LGHNA, CDR2 YSLEER. DNA for the CDR3: TGCGCCAGCACCCGCCGACAGGGGGGGACAGATGCGCAGTATCTT. It specifies CASTRRQGGTDAQYL.

A remark on this clonotype: Its ends do not fully match the called genes, so a read error is possible. The chain recombines TRBV10-3 with TRBJ2-2; possibly TRBD1 or TRBD2 for D (6 bases each). Germline V gives CDR1 ENHRY, CDR2 SYGVKD. CDR3 length: 14 amino acids. CDR3 sequence (DNA): TGTGCCAGTTTAGCAACAGGGAACACCGGGGGGCTGTTTTTT. This gives the protein CASLATGNTGGLFF.

The chain has TRBV30 and TRBJ1-2; TRBD1 matches at 8 bases. From germline, CDR1 is GTSNPN and CDR2 SVGIG (reference sequence). With 4 bases clipped from V and 13 bases from J, the junction kept 11 bases outside the gene matches. The CDR3 runs 12 residues. The CDR3 sequence: CAWTWDRPSCTF. The CDR3 DNA reads as TGTGCCTGGACCTGGGACAGGCCCAGCTGCACCTTC.

About this clonotype: The germline gene is not matched at one end of the junction; a read error may be the cause. J is TRBJ1-5 and V is TRBV28; TRBD1 aligns across 10 bases. The length of the CDR3 is 15 residues. Germline V gene data show CDR1 as MDHEN and CDR2 as SYDVKM. The CDR3 region has the DNA TGTGCCGCCAGTCCCCCGGGACAGGGGAATCAGTCCCAGCATTTT. The encoded protein is CAASPPGQGNQSQHF.

A note on this clonotype: Relative to the germline gene, one junction end is altered; a read error may explain this. This chain joins TRBV7-9 and TRBJ2-1; D ambiguous. Germline V gene sequence: CDR1 SEHNR, CDR2 FQNEAQ (reference sequence). The CDR3 covers 14 residues. CDR3 sequence (DNA): TGTGCCATCAGCTTAGAAGGTAGTCGGCCTGAGCAGTTCTTC. It encodes CAISLEGSRPEQFF.

Comment on this clonotype: This CDR3 fails to terminate in the conserved phenylalanine or tryptophan, so it likely reflects a read error. No DNA is shown, since the ends of the CDR3 on it are uncertain; the CDR3 is the one TCRdb lists. V is TRBV4-2 and J is TRBJ2-5; the DNA was not used to check the table's D call, TRBD2. Germline CDR1 reads LGHNA; CDR2 reads YNFKEQ. The CDR3 has 16 residues if both end residues are counted. This chain's CDR3 is CASSQASSGFQGTQYL.

The sample holds a few counts of this clonotype. The junction differs from germline at one of its ends, possibly a read error. The gene calls are TRBV30 and TRBJ2-3; D ambiguous. This CDR3 comprises 14 residues. Per germline, CDR1 GTSNPN and CDR2 SVGIG (reference sequence). The CDR3 loop reads CAWKPTTFTDTHYF. The CDR3 DNA follows: TGTGCCTGGAAGCCTACTACCTTCACAGATACGCATTATTTT. Full variable domain (missing parts from reference TRBV30 and TRBJ2-3): SQTIHQWPATLVQPVGSPLSLECTVEGTSNPNLYWYRQAAGRGLQLLFYSVGIGQISSEVPQNLSASRPQDRQFILSSKKLLLSDSGFYLCAWKPTTFTDTHYFGPGTRLTVL.

Note on this clonotype: The junction shows a germline mismatch at one end, possibly a read error. The rearrangement joins TRBV28 to TRBJ1-5, with D possibly being TRBD1 (5 bases). Germline V lookup: CDR1 MDHEN, CDR2 SYDVKM. The CDR3 runs 14 residues. CDR3 in DNA: TGTGCCAGCAGTCTGACAGTTGGCAATCAGCTCCAGCATTTT. Translation: CASSLTVGNQLQHF.

At least ten counts were recorded for this clonotype. This CDR3 is missing its conserved last phenylalanine or tryptophan, likely due to a read error. The chain joins TRBV5-1 to TRBJ2-7; D may correspond to TRBD1 or TRBD2 (5 bases each). The CDR3 loop spans 15 amino acids. V was cut by 0 bases and J by 6 bases, with 16 bases left in between. Germline V gene data show CDR1 as SGHRS and CDR2 as YFSETQ. The CDR3 DNA reads as TGCGCCAGCAGCTTGGAGGGGACGACCAGCGGCGAGCAGTACCTC. It yields the protein CASSLEGTTSGEQYL.

In DNA, the CDR3 is TGTACCACGACCGGGACAGACCGGGTGCCCCAGCATTTT. Its translation is CTTTGTDRVPQHF. The gene calls are TRBV10-3 and TRBJ1-5; 7 positions agree with TRBD1. Germline CDR1 reads ENHRY; CDR2 reads SYGVKD. The CDR3 extends over 13 amino acids.

About this clonotype itself: The junction differs from germline at one of its ends, possibly a read error. V and J are TRBV5-8 and TRBJ2-2, with D perhaps TRBD2 (5 bases). Germline-derived CDR1 and CDR2 are SGHTS and YDEGEE. CDR3 length: 14 residues. The CDR3 DNA sequence: TGTGCCAGCAGCTATTCCTTGTACACCGGGGAACTGTTTTTT. This gives the protein CASSYSLYTGELFF.

J is TRBJ2-4 and V is TRBV6-2 or TRBV6-3; tentatively, D is TRBD2 (6 bases). The CDR3 totals 14 residues. V was pared by 7 bases and J by 4 bases, with 14 bases between. Germline V lookup: CDR1 MNHEY, CDR2 SVGEGT. The CDR3 reads CASTLTGDKNIQYF. The CDR3 DNA reads TGTGCCAGCACACTAACGGGAGATAAAAACATTCAGTACTTC.

This clonotype has a handful of counts. No conserved phenylalanine or tryptophan ends this CDR3, so it is likely a read error. The chain uses TRBV11-3 and TRBJ2-1, with D hard to call. Germline V gene lookup returns CDR1 SGHNT and CDR2 YENEEA. The CDR3 loop spans 14 amino acids. CDR3 loop: CANSLGVSNNGQFL. CDR3 bases: TGTGCCAACAGCTTAGGCGTCTCGAACAATGGGCAGTTCCTC.